What follows are 31 T cell receptor beta chains derived from one specimen sequenced in a study of T cell changes during pregnancy in multiple sclerosis. The table came from immunoSEQ multiplex PCR; TCRdb's copy has only in-frame clones and leaves some out. The repertoire has tens of thousands of clones, roughly nine tenths of them found once; the top ten carry approximately 10%. Source: CD8+ T cells from peripheral blood mononuclear cells, taken in the second trimester of pregnancy. These receptors originate from a female donor with multiple sclerosis, enrolled in a pregnancy study.

The gene calls are TRBV5-6 and TRBJ2-7, with D possibly being TRBD2 (6 bases). V lost 0 bases to trimming and J lost 0 bases, with 16 bases between them. Germline values: CDR1 SGHDT, CDR2 YYEEEE. The CDR3 length is 17 residues. The CDR3 sequence: CASSLVLRRVGSYEQYF. In DNA form, the CDR3 reads TGTGCCAGCAGCTTGGTCCTGAGGAGGGTAGGCTCCTACGAGCAGTACTTC.

The chain joins TRBV7-8 to TRBJ1-1; 8 nucleotides match TRBD1. This CDR3 is built from 14 residues. The J segment lost 2 bases and the V segment lost 5 bases, leaving 4 bases of the junction unmatched. Looked up from germline, CDR1 is SGHVS and CDR2 is FQNEAQ. DNA of the CDR3: TGTGCCAGCAGCGCGACAGGGGTAAACACTGAAGCTTTCTTT. It encodes CASSATGVNTEAFF.

Here the CDR3 reads CASSLERGAGGVGDTQYF. CDR3 coding DNA: TGTGCCAGCAGCTTAGAACGCGGGGCGGGGGGCGTCGGAGATACGCAGTATTTT. This chain uses TRBV7-2 with TRBJ2-3; the match to TRBD2 covers 8 bases. J lost 5 bases, V lost 1 base, and 14 bases had no gene match. Germline V CDR1 and CDR2: SGHTA, FQGNSA. The CDR3 spans 18 residues.

J is TRBJ1-1 and V is TRBV7-3; D unclear. Germline V gives CDR1 SGHTA, CDR2 FQGTGA. V lost 4 bases, J lost 1 base, and 7 bases lay in between. The CDR3 totals 13 residues. The CDR3: CASSWWRNTEAFF. CDR3 nucleotide sequence: TGTGCCAGCAGCTGGTGGAGGAACACTGAAGCTTTCTTT.

The CDR3 sequence: CASSSRQIGRGELFF. CDR3 DNA sequence: TGTGCCAGCAGCTCACGACAGATTGGAAGGGGGGAGCTGTTTTTT. The chain employs TRBV7-9 and TRBJ2-2; D is possibly TRBD1 (5 bases). The CDR3 contains 15 residues. V was cut by 4 bases and J by 8 bases, with 17 bases left in between. Germline V gene data show CDR1 as SEHNR and CDR2 as FQNEAQ (reference sequence).

This clone was recorded a few times. The J gene is TRBJ2-7, the V gene TRBV13, with 7 positions matching TRBD2. The CDR3 contains 15 residues. J was trimmed by 6 bases and V by 2 bases; bases with no gene match: 10. Per germline, CDR1 PRHDT and CDR2 FYEKMQ (reference sequence). The CDR3: CASSLRQTREGEQYF. CDR3 nucleotides: TGTGCCAGCAGCTTACGGCAGACTAGGGAGGGCGAGCAGTACTTC.

The gene calls are TRBV15 and TRBJ1-1; D is possibly TRBD1 (5 bases). The CDR3 totals 12 residues. V lost 6 bases and J 4 bases, leaving 9 bases between the germline ends. Looked up from germline, CDR1 is LNHNV and CDR2 is YYDKDF (reference sequence). DNA of the CDR3: TGTGCCACCAGGGAGGGGTTCACTGAAGCTTTCTTT. Residues: CATREGFTEAFF.

The chain employs TRBV7-9 and TRBJ2-7; 8 positions agree with TRBD2. The germline gives CDR1 SEHNR, CDR2 FQNEAQ (reference sequence). The CDR3 is made up of 17 amino acids. V shed 1 base, J shed 4 bases, and the junction held 12 bases outside the gene matches. CDR3 amino acids: CASSLGSGISSGYEQYF. CDR3 DNA: TGTGCCAGCAGCTTAGGGTCAGGGATCTCTAGCGGGTACGAGCAGTACTTC.

This chain's CDR3 is CASSQGTTSGYNEQFF. CDR3 nucleotide sequence: TGCGCCAGCAGCCAAGGTACTACTAGCGGATACAATGAGCAGTTCTTC. This chain links TRBV4-1 with TRBJ2-1, with TRBD2 identical over 8 bases. Germline CDR1 is MGHRA and CDR2 is YSYEKL. After removal of 1 base from V and 4 bases from J, the junction contained 6 bases not matched to a gene. The CDR3 is 16 amino acids.

J is TRBJ1-1 and V is TRBV7-3; D is perhaps TRBD1 (5 bases). The CDR3 loop spans 16 amino acids. The V end lost 1 base, the J end lost 1 base, and 13 bases lay between the germline ends. Germline assignment: CDR1 SGHTA and CDR2 FQGTGA. The CDR3 coding sequence is TGTGCCAGCAGCTTAAGAGGAGGGGTATGGAACACTGAAGCTTTCTTT. This encodes CASSLRGGVWNTEAFF. The variable domain in full, with the rest retrieved from reference TRBV7-3 and TRBJ1-1, is GAGVSQTPSNKVTEKGKYVELRCDPISGHTALYWYRQSLGQGPEFLIYFQGTGAADDSGLPNDRFFAVRPEGSVSTLKIQRTERGDSAVYLCASSLRGGVWNTEAFFGQGTRLTVV.

The chain joins TRBV5-6 to TRBJ2-3; D perhaps matches TRBD1 (6 bases). Trimming pared 0 bases from V and 4 bases from J, leaving 9 bases between. CDR3 length: 14 residues. Germline loops: CDR1 SGHDT, CDR2 YYEEEE. CDR3 loop: CASSLGAGADTQYF. The CDR3 bases are TGTGCCAGCAGCTTGGGGGCAGGGGCAGATACGCAGTATTTT.

This clone has only one observation. The rearrangement links TRBV28 to TRBJ2-3; 9 bases align to TRBD2. Germline V CDR1 and CDR2: MDHEN, SYDVKM. CDR3 length: 17 amino acids. Trimming at V came to 1 base and at J to 3 bases, leaving 8 bases not matched to a gene. Written as DNA, the CDR3 is TGTGCCAGCAGTTTATACGGGGCGGGAGGGGTGACAGATACGCAGTATTTT. Translated: CASSLYGAGGVTDTQYF.

This chain connects TRBV5-1 to TRBJ1-2; TRBD1 matches at 10 bases. Germline CDR1 and CDR2: SGHRS and YFSETQ. V was pared by 3 bases and J by 1 base, with 3 bases of the junction left unmatched. This CDR3 region has 15 residues. CDR3 loop: CASSSDRGDNYGYTF. In nucleotides, the CDR3 is TGCGCCAGCAGCTCGGACAGGGGGGATAACTATGGCTACACCTTC.

The chain links TRBV10-3 to TRBJ1-1; possible D gene TRBD1, 5 bases. The germline gives CDR1 ENHRY, CDR2 SYGVKD. The CDR3 is 13 amino acids. The V end lost 5 bases, the J end lost 6 bases, and 13 bases lay between the germline ends. The CDR3 spells CAISYGAGAEAFF. CDR3 DNA: TGTGCCATCAGTTATGGGGCTGGGGCTGAAGCTTTCTTT.

V and J are TRBV7-9 and TRBJ2-7; TRBD1 matches at 9 bases. This CDR3 has 15 residues. Per germline, CDR1 SEHNR and CDR2 FQNEAQ (reference sequence). With 4 bases clipped from V and 3 bases from J, the junction kept 7 bases outside the gene matches. The DNA of the CDR3 is TGTGCCAGCAGCTCGAAACAGGGGGCAGGCTACGAGCAGTACTTC. This gives the protein CASSSKQGAGYEQYF.

The chain employs TRBV7-9 and TRBJ2-5; tentatively, D is TRBD2 (6 bases). Germline values: CDR1 SEHNR, CDR2 FQNEAQ (reference sequence). This CDR3 region has 14 residues. Trimming left V 8 bases short and J 1 base short, with 14 bases between. The CDR3 DNA follows: TGTGCCAGCTTCGGCCGGGGGAGCCAAGAGACCCAGTACTTC. Encoded protein: CASFGRGSQETQYF.

V usage is TRBV29-1 and J usage is TRBJ2-1, with D possibly being TRBD2 (5 bases). The CDR3 length is 16 residues. CDR1 SQVTM and CDR2 ANQGSEA come from the germline V gene. Trimming stripped 0 bases from V and 0 bases from J, with 12 bases between. In DNA form, the CDR3 reads TGCAGCGTTGAAGATCCAGCGGCGAGCTCCTACAATGAGCAGTTCTTC. Amino acids: CSVEDPAASSYNEQFF.

The genes are TRBV6-6 and TRBJ1-3; no definite D call. This CDR3 region has 14 residues. Trimming stripped 2 bases from V and 2 bases from J, with 7 bases between. CDR1 and CDR2 from the germline V gene are MNHNY and SVGAGI (reference sequence). This CDR3 is CASSYTGTGNTIYF. CDR3 nucleotide sequence: TGTGCCAGCAGTTACACCGGGACTGGAAACACCATATATTTT.

The chain has TRBV29-1 and TRBJ1-2, with a weak D call TRBD1 (6 bases). This CDR3 has 14 amino acids. Trimming took off 0 bases at V and 7 bases at J, with 15 bases between the two ends. Germline-derived CDR1 and CDR2 are SQVTM and ANQGSEA. CDR3 amino acids: CSVEDQRQAGGYTF. CDR3 coding DNA: TGCAGCGTTGAAGATCAACGACAGGCTGGTGGCTACACCTTC. Full variable domain (remainder filled in from reference TRBV29-1 and TRBJ1-2): SAVISQKPSRDICQRGTSLTIQCQVDSQVTMMFWYRQQPGQSLTLIATANQGSEATYESGFVIDKFPISRPNLTFSTLTVSNMSPEDSSIYLCSVEDQRQAGGYTFGSGTRLTVV.

This clone was picked up one time. The chain combines TRBV9 with TRBJ2-4, with D unresolved. CDR1 is SGDLS, CDR2 YYNGEE, per germline. V lost 3 bases and J lost 5, with 9 bases in between. CDR3 length equals 13 residues. CDR3 DNA: TGTGCCAGCAGCGCCCCTACGGAAAACATTCAGTACTTC. It yields the protein CASSAPTENIQYF.

The J gene is TRBJ1-2, the V gene TRBV9, with TRBD1 matching over 8 bases. Germline V gene data show CDR1 as SGDLS and CDR2 as YYNGEE. The V gene end was trimmed by 6 bases and the J gene end by 7 bases; junction bases not matched to a gene: 5. The CDR3 is 12 amino acids. CDR3 in DNA: TGTGCCAGCAAGACAGGGGATCTTGGCTACACCTTC. Its translation is CASKTGDLGYTF.

The chain has TRBV7-9 and TRBJ1-4; 7 bases map to TRBD1. V shed 8 bases, J shed 0 bases, and the junction held 6 bases outside the gene matches. In germline, CDR1 is SEHNR, CDR2 FQNEAQ (reference sequence). The CDR3 has 15 residues. The CDR3 region is CASSRDRATNEKLFF. CDR3 bases: TGTGCCAGCTCCCGGGACAGAGCAACTAATGAAAAACTGTTTTTT.

This rearrangement joins TRBV2 to TRBJ2-3; 7 positions match TRBD2. This CDR3 contains 15 residues. Germline V gene sequence: CDR1 SNHLY, CDR2 FYNNEI. V lost 10 bases to trimming and J lost 5 bases; unmatched junction nucleotides: 15. CDR3 coding DNA: TGTGCCACCTACCAGACTAGCTCGAGGGGAGATACGCAGTATTTT. Translating gives CATYQTSSRGDTQYF.

The rearrangement uses TRBV6-6 and TRBJ2-7; the D is unclear. Trimming shortened V by 6 bases and J by 3 bases, and 12 bases separated the two germline ends. From germline, CDR1 is MNHNY and CDR2 SVGAGI (reference sequence). CDR3 length: 13 residues. The CDR3 loop is CASSPLLLYEQYF. The DNA for the CDR3 is TGTGCCAGCAGCCCCCTCCTCCTCTACGAGCAGTACTTC.

The gene calls are TRBV13 and TRBJ2-3; D not certain. V shed 2 bases and J shed 0 bases, with 15 bases lying between them. The germline V gene has CDR1 PRHDT and CDR2 FYEKMQ (reference sequence). This CDR3 is 17 amino acids long. In nucleotides, the CDR3 is TGTGCCAGCAGCTTATCACTATTCTCCGACAGCACAGATACGCAGTATTTT. Protein product: CASSLSLFSDSTDTQYF.

The chain carries TRBV28 and TRBJ1-5; 9 bases are a match to TRBD1. The CDR3 spans 15 residues. CDR1 is MDHEN and CDR2 is SYDVKM in the germline V gene. The junction had 9 bases not matched to a gene; V was cut back by 5 bases and J by 7 bases. CDR3 sequence: CASSPPGQGYQPQHF. The CDR3 DNA sequence: TGTGCCAGCAGTCCCCCGGGACAGGGATACCAGCCCCAGCATTTT.

The V and J genes are TRBV15 and TRBJ2-6, with a tentative D call TRBD1 (5 bases). In germline, CDR1 is LNHNV, CDR2 YYDKDF (reference sequence). CDR3 size: 18 residues. The V end lost 5 bases, the J end lost 1 base, and 18 bases lay between the germline ends. This CDR3 reads CATSRVQVVGSGANVLTF. CDR3 DNA sequence: TGTGCCACCAGCCGAGTACAGGTAGTAGGGTCTGGGGCCAACGTCCTGACTTTC.

The rearrangement uses TRBV5-1 and TRBJ2-5; 7 bases map to TRBD2. Per the germline V gene, CDR1 is SGHRS and CDR2 is YFSETQ. V lost 1 base, J lost 2 bases, and 11 bases stayed unmatched. The CDR3 is 17 residues long. The DNA for the CDR3 is TGCGCCAGCAGCTTGTACCGGGACTACAGAGCTCAAGAGACCCAGTACTTC. Its protein is CASSLYRDYRAQETQYF. The variable domain in full, completed from reference TRBV5-1 and TRBJ2-5, reads KAGVTQTPRYLIKTRGQQVTLSCSPISGHRSVSWYQQTPGQGLQFLFEYFSETQRNKGNFPGRFSGRQFSNSRSEMNVSTLELGDSALYLCASSLYRDYRAQETQYFGPGTRLLVL.

V is TRBV2 and J is TRBJ1-5, with 9 bases matching TRBD1. Germline V gives CDR1 SNHLY, CDR2 FYNNEI. There are 16 residues in the CDR3. Trimming at V came to 1 base and at J to 1 base, leaving 2 bases not matched to a gene. CDR3 DNA: TGTGCCAGCAGTGAAGGGGGACAGGGAAGCAATCAGCCCCAGCATTTT. Translation: CASSEGGQGSNQPQHF.

The chain joins TRBV13 to TRBJ2-2; D uncertain. This CDR3 region has 13 residues. CDR1 is PRHDT and CDR2 is FYEKMQ in the germline V gene (reference sequence). With 5 bases removed from V and 2 bases from J, the gap between germline ends came to 6 bases. This CDR3 reads CASSLRNTGELFF. As DNA, the CDR3 is TGTGCCAGCAGCCTCCGTAACACCGGGGAGCTGTTTTTT.

This chain connects TRBV6-5 to TRBJ1-4, with D unresolved. Per germline, CDR1 MNHEY and CDR2 SVGAGI. Trimming took off 5 bases at V and 7 bases at J, with 8 bases between the two ends. The CDR3 has 12 residues. CDR3 amino acids: CASSRPFEKLFF. The CDR3 DNA reads as TGTGCCAGCAGTCGTCCCTTTGAAAAACTGTTTTTT.